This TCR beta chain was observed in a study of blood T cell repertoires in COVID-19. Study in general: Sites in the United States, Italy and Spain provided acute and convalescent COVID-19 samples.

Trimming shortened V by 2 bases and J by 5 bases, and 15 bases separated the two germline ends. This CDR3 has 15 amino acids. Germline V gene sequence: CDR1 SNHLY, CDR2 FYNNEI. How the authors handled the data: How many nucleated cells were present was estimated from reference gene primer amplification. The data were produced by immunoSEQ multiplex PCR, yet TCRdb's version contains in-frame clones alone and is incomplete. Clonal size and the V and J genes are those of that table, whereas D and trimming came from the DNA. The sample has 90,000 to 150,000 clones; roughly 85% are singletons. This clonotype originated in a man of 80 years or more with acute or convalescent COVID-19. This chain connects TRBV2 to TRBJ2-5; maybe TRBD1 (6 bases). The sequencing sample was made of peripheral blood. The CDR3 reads CASSEKQGWWETQYF. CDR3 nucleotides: TGTGCCAGCAGTGAAAAACAGGGTTGGTGGGAGACCCAGTACTTC. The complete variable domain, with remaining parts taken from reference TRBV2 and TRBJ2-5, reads EPEVTQTPSHQVTQMGQEVILRCVPISNHLYFYWYRQILGQKVEFLVSFYNNEISEKSEIFDDQFSVERPDGSNFTLKIRSTKLEDSAMYFCASSEKQGWWETQYFGPGTRLLVL.